A selection of T cell receptor beta chains follows, all from one sample in a study of response to subunit inactivated influenza vaccine. MiXCR, run by TCRdb on the RT-PCR reads, gives a single entry per CDR3 protein. The data hold roughly 700,000 distinct CDR3 sequences, with more than 11% observed a single time. This material consisted of PBMCs from blood, taken around 15 days before vaccination. The receptors were sampled from a man aged 45-65 years who received an inactivated influenza vaccine. The CDR3 runs from the conserved cysteine through the conserved F or W. Fields, in order: CDR3 length, V gene, D gene, J gene, clone size, CDR3 protein, CDR3 DNA. A D gene is named only where the DNA matches it firmly. Clone size is given for some rows only: seen once, a few or many times, or a class if the clone is expanded.

13	TRBV28	NA	TRBJ2-2	few	CASSFIQAGELFF	TGTGCCAGCAGTTTCATACAGGCCGGGGAGCTGTTTTTT
15	TRBV27	NA	TRBJ1-2	few	CASSFSWSSPHGYTF	TGTGCCAGCAGTTTTAGTTGGTCCTCTCCCCATGGCTACACCTTC
12	TRBV5-1	NA	TRBJ2-5	few	CASSVFYGTQYF	TGCGCCAGCAGCGTTTTTTATGGGACCCAGTACTTC
16	TRBV7-2	TRBD2	TRBJ2-5	few	CASSPGLAGAEGTQYF	TGTGCCAGCAGCCCCGGACTAGCGGGGGCCGAGGGGACCCAGTACTTC
15	TRBV4-1	NA	TRBJ1-1	few	CASSPARGSLTEAFF	TGCGCCAGCAGCCCCGCGAGGGGCAGCCTCACTGAAGCTTTCTTT
16	TRBV12-3/TRBV12-4	NA	TRBJ2-3	few	CASSLRTDSFTDTQYF	TGTGCCAGCAGTCTTCGGACAGATTCCTTCACAGATACGCAGTATTTT
15	TRBV6-1	NA	TRBJ2-7	NA	CASSQEGRADGEQYF	TGTGCCAGCAGTCAAGAAGGGCGTGCGGATGGCGAGCAGTACTTC
15	TRBV9	NA	TRBJ1-2	few	CASSLGGPGPYGYTF	TGTGCCAGCAGCCTTGGGGGGCCAGGGCCTTATGGCTACACCTTC
16	TRBV12-3/TRBV12-4	NA	TRBJ2-3	NA	CASSRREDRGSDTQYF	TGTGCCAGCAGCAGGCGGGAGGACAGGGGCTCAGATACGCAGTATTTT
17	TRBV7-2	NA	TRBJ2-1	few	CASSPLAGARRSNEQFF	TGTGCCAGCAGCCCCTTGGCGGGGGCCCGGCGGAGCAATGAGCAGTTCTTC
17	TRBV7-9	TRBD1	TRBJ2-7	NA	CASSYFPVGQGGYEQYF	TGTGCCAGCAGCTACTTCCCGGTAGGACAGGGGGGCTACGAGCAGTACTTC
16	TRBV3-1	TRBD2	TRBJ2-5	NA	CASSQVSGAKKETQYF	TGTGCCAGCAGCCAAGTTAGCGGGGCCAAAAAAGAGACCCAGTACTTC
17	TRBV4-3	TRBD2	TRBJ2-7	many	CASSQGPGQGGTYEQYF	TGCGCCAGCAGCCAGGGGCCTGGGCAGGGAGGGACCTACGAGCAGTACTTC
16	TRBV12-3/TRBV12-4	NA	TRBJ1-3	NA	CASSVREIRRENTIYF	TGTGCCAGCAGTGTCCGGGAGATCCGTCGCGAAAACACCATATATTTT
15	TRBV20-1	TRBD2	TRBJ2-5	NA	CSARDLRTSIVTQYF	TGCAGTGCTAGAGATCTCCGGACTAGCATCGTGACCCAGTACTTC
14	TRBV20-1	NA	TRBJ2-3	NA	CSARDGLRADTQYF	TGCAGTGCTAGAGATGGGCTCCGCGCAGATACGCAGTATTTT
19	TRBV5-1	NA	TRBJ2-1	NA	CASSLGQPGPLNSYNEQFF	TGCGCCAGCAGCTTGGGACAACCGGGACCCCTAAACTCCTACAATGAGCAGTTCTTC
21	TRBV11-3	NA	TRBJ1-1	NA	CASSHRIGRGRVTIRNTEAFF	TGTGCCAGCAGCCACAGGATCGGACGAGGACGAGTTACCATCAGGAACACTGAAGCTTTCTTT
13	TRBV20-1	NA	TRBJ1-5	NA	CSARDRISQPQHF	TGCAGTGCTAGAGACCGGATTAGTCAGCCCCAGCATTTT
12	TRBV29-1	NA	TRBJ2-3	NA	CSVASGRDTQYF	TGCAGCGTCGCGAGTGGAAGGGATACGCAGTATTTT
14	TRBV14	TRBD1	TRBJ1-2	NA	CASSHPGQHYGYTF	TGTGCCAGCAGCCACCCGGGACAGCACTATGGCTACACCTTC
17	TRBV21-1	NA	TRBJ2-1	NA	CASSKEAKREGAYEQFF	TGTGCCAGCAGCAAAGAGGCGAAGCGGGAGGGGGCCTATGAGCAGTTCTTC
15	TRBV14	NA	TRBJ2-2	many	CASSQGLAHTGELFF	TGTGCCAGCAGCCAGGGTCTAGCGCACACCGGGGAGCTGTTTTTT
15	TRBV7-2	TRBD2	TRBJ2-2	many	CASSLLAGVHGELFF	TGTGCCAGCAGCTTACTAGCGGGAGTGCACGGGGAGCTGTTTTTT
17	TRBV27	NA	TRBJ2-3	NA	CASSLLGAGTSTDTQYF	TGTGCCAGCAGTTTATTGGGAGCGGGCACTAGCACAGATACGCAGTATTTT
15	TRBV6-2/TRBV6-3	TRBD1	TRBJ2-1	few	CASRFDRGQFGEQFF	TGTGCCAGCAGGTTCGACAGGGGGCAATTCGGTGAGCAGTTCTTC
12	TRBV5-6	NA	TRBJ1-1	few	CASSLYTTEAFF	TGTGCCAGCAGCTTGTATACCACTGAAGCTTTCTTT
16	TRBV6-1	NA	TRBJ1-4	NA	CASSPGPRTTNEKLFF	TGTGCCAGCAGCCCCGGGCCCAGGACAACTAATGAAAAACTGTTTTTT